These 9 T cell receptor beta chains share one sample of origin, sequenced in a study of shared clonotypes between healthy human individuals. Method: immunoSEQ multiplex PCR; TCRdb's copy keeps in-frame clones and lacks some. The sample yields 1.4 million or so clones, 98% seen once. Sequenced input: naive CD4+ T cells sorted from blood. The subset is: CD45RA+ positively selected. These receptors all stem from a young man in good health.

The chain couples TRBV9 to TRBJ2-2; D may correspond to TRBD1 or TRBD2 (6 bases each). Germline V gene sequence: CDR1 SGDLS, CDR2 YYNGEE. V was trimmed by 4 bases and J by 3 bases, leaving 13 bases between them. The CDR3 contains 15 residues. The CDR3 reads CASSLGGKYTGELFF. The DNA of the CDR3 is TGTGCCAGCAGCCTAGGGGGGAAATACACCGGGGAGCTGTTTTTT.

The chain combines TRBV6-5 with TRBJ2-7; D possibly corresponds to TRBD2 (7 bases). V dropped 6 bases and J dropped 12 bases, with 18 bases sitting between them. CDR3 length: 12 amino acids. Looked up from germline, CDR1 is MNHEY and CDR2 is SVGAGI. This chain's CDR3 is CASSTWGGATYF. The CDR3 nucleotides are TGTGCCAGCAGCACCTGGGGGGGGGCGACGTACTTC.

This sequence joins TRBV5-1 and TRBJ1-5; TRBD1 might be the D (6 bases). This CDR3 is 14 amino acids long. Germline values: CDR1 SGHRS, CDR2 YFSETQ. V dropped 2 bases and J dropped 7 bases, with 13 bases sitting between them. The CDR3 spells CASSFAAGAQPQHF. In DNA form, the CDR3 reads TGCGCCAGCAGCTTCGCCGCGGGGGCGCAGCCCCAGCATTTT. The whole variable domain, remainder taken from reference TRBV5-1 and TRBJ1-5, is KAGVTQTPRYLIKTRGQQVTLSCSPISGHRSVSWYQQTPGQGLQFLFEYFSETQRNKGNFPGRFSGRQFSNSRSEMNVSTLELGDSALYLCASSFAAGAQPQHFGDGTRLSIL.

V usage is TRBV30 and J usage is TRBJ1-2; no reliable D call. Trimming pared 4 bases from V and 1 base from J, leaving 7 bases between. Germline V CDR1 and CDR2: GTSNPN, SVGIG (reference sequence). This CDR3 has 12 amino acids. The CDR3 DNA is TGTGCCTGGATCGGGGATAACTATGGCTACACCTTC. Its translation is CAWIGDNYGYTF.

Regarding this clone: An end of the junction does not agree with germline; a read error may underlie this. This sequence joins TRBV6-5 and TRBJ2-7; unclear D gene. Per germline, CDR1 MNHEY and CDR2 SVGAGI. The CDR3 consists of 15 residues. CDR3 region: CASRYSEVPSYEQYF. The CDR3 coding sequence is TGTGCCAGCAGGTACTCAGAAGTACCCTCCTACGAGCAGTACTTC.

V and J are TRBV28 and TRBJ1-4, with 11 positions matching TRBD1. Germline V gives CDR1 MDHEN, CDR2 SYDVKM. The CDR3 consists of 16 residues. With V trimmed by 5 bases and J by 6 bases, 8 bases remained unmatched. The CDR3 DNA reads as TGTGCCAGCAGTGCCCCCGGGACAGGGGGATATGAAAAACTGTTTTTT. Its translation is CASSAPGTGGYEKLFF.

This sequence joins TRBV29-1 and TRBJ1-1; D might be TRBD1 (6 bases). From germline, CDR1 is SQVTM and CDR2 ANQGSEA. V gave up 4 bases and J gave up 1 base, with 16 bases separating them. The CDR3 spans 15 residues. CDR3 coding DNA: TGCAGCGTTGGGAACCTGGGGGGCCCGAACACTGAAGCTTTCTTT. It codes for CSVGNLGGPNTEAFF.

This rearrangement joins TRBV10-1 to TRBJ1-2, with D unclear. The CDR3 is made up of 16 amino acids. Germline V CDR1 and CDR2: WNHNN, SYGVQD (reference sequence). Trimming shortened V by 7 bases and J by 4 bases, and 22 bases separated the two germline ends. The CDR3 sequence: CASNERAFEGLYGYTF. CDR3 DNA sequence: TGCGCCAGCAATGAACGGGCCTTTGAAGGCCTCTATGGCTACACCTTC.

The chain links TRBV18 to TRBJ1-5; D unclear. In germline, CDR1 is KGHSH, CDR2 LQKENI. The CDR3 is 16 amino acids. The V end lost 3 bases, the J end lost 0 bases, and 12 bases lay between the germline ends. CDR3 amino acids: CASSPARPNSNQPQHF. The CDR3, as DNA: TGTGCCAGCTCACCTGCCCGTCCTAATAGCAATCAGCCCCAGCATTTT.